The clone carrying this TCR beta chain turned up a few times. This entry comes from a study of CD8+ T cells in alopecia areata. V dropped 3 bases and J dropped 0; count of bases not matched to a gene: 4. CDR1 is SGHTA, CDR2 FQGNSA, per germline. The CDR3 is 17 residues long. Treatment meaning: oral pan-JAK inhibitor, 5-10 mg twice daily. Once RNA had been extracted, it was reverse transcribed into cDNA to act as the sequencing template. Generated by immunoSEQ multiplex PCR, the TCRdb table keeps only in-frame clones and is missing some. The sample contains under 150,000 clones, 65% to 90% of which appear only once.

The sequencing used CD8+ T cells sorted from blood, collected at week 4, from a patient treated with tofacitinib. This clonotype originated in a human donor with alopecia areata. The chain has TRBV7-2 and TRBJ2-6; TRBD1 aligns across 8 bases. The CDR3: CASSFGTGSSGANVLTF. CDR3 nucleotide sequence: TGTGCCAGCAGCTTCGGGACAGGATCCTCTGGGGCCAACGTCCTGACTTTC.